The source of this T cell receptor beta chain is a study of shared clonotypes between healthy human individuals. Whole-study results and caveats: In general, naive subsets displayed greater estimated richness than memory subsets did. Limited genetic and exposure-history diversity came from having few donors.

Generated by immunoSEQ multiplex PCR, the TCRdb table keeps only in-frame clones and is missing some. The profile shows more than 1.2 million clones, about 98.5% of them singletons. To note about this clone: As yet, its antigen is unknown.

The germline V gene has CDR1 SGHVS and CDR2 FNYEAQ. Trimming took off 7 bases at V and 0 bases at J, with 12 bases between the two ends. The CDR3 has 14 amino acids. The source material was naive CD4+ T cells sorted from blood. The subset is: CD45RA+ positively selected. This rearrangement joins TRBV7-6 to TRBJ1-1; D is unclear. This sequence originates from a man under 40 in good health. The CDR3 reads CASKVSDMNTEAFF. CDR3 DNA: TGTGCCAGCAAGGTTTCAGACATGAACACTGAAGCTTTCTTT.